This note documents a single TCR beta chain sequence. The antigen is not known. This entry is derived from a study of T cell responses to AZD1222 COVID-19 vaccine. Sequenced by immunoSEQ multiplex PCR; TCRdb stores in-frame clones only, minus some. The sample totals around 140,000 clones. The V end was cut by 1 base, the J end by 3 bases, with 9 bases between. Germline loops: CDR1 SGHTA, CDR2 FQGNSA. This CDR3 region has 14 residues. General study results and limits: Spike-spanning, vaccine-associated CD4 TCRs were dominant at 160-218 and 743-854. There were mostly white British donors and more females than males, and clonal diversity was possibly underestimated. A reported finding is that nearly half of spike-specific TCRs target unmutated variant regions.

The specimen sequenced was peripheral blood. The sequence was obtained from an adult in good health. The rearrangement joins TRBV7-2 to TRBJ1-2, with D possibly being TRBD1 (6 bases). The CDR3 bases are TGTGCCAGCAGCTTAGGAAGGACAGACTATGGCTACACCTTC. Translation gives CASSLGRTDYGYTF.